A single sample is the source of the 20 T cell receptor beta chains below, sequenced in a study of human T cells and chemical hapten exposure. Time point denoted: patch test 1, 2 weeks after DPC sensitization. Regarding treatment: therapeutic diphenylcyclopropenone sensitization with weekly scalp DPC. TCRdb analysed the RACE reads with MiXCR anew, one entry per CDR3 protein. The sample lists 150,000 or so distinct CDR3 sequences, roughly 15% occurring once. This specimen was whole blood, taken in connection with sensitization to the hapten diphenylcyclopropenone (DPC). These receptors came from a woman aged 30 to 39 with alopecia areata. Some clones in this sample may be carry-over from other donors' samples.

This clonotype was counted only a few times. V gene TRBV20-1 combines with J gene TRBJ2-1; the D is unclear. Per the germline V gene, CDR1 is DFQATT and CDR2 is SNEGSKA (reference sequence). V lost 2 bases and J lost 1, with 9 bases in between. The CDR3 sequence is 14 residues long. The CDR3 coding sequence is TGCAGTGCTAGAAGAGCCGGTTCCTACAATGAGCAGTTCTTC. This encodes CSARRAGSYNEQFF.

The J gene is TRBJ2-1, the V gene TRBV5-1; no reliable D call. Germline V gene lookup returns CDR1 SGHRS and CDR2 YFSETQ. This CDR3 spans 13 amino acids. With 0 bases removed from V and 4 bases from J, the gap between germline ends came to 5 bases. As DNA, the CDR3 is TGCGCCAGCAGCTTGGACCCATACAATGAGCAGTTCTTC. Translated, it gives CASSLDPYNEQFF.

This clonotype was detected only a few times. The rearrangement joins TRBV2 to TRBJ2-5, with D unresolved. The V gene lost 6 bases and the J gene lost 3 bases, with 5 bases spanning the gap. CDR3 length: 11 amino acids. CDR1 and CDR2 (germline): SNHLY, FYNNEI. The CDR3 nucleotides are TGTGCCAGCAGCGGAGAAGAGACCCAGTACTTC. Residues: CASSGEETQYF.

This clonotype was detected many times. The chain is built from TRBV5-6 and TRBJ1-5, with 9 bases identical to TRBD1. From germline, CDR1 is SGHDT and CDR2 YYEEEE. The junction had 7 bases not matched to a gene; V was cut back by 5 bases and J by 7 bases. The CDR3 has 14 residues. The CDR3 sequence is CASSLGQGAQPQHF. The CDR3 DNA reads TGTGCCAGCAGTCTGGGACAGGGAGCGCAGCCCCAGCATTTT.

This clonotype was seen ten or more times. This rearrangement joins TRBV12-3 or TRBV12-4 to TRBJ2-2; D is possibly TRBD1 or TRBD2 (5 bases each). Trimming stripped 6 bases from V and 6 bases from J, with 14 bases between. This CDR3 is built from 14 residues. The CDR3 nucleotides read TGTGCCAGCAGCTACCTGGGGGAAGCCGGGGAGCTGTTTTTT. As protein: CASSYLGEAGELFF.

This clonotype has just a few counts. CDR3 DNA sequence: TGTGCCGTAGGGACTGAAGAGCAGTACTTC. Its translation is CAVGTEEQYF. The gene calls are TRBV30 and TRBJ2-7; possible D gene TRBD2, 6 bases. V was shortened by 8 bases and J by 7 bases, with 12 bases between the two germline ends. The CDR3 is 10 residues long. CDR1 is GTSNPN and CDR2 is SVGIG in the germline V gene (reference sequence).

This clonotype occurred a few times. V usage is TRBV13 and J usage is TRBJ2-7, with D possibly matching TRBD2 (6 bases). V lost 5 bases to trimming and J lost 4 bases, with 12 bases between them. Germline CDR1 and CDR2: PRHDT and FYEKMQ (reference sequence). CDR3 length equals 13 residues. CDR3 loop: CASSGRGTYEQYF. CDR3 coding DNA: TGTGCCAGCAGCGGTCGGGGGACGTACGAGCAGTACTTC.

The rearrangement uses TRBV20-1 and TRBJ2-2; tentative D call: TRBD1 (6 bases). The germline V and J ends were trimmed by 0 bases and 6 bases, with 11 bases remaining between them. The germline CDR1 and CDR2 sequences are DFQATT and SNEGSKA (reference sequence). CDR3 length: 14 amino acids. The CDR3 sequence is CSARDAGAPGELFF. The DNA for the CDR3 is TGCAGTGCTAGAGATGCAGGGGCCCCCGGGGAGCTGTTTTTT.

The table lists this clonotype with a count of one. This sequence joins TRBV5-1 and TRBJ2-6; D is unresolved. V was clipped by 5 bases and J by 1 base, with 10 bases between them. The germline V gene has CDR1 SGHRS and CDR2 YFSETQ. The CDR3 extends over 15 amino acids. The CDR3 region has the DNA TGCGCCAGCAGTTTCGGACCTTCTGGGGCCAACGTCCTGACTTTC. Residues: CASSFGPSGANVLTF.

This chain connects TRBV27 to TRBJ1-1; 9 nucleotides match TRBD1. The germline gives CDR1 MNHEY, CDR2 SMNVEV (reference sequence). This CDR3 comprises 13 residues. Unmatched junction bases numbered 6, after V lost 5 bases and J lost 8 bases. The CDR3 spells CASSGQGRQEAFF. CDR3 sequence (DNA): TGTGCCAGCAGTGGACAGGGGAGACAGGAAGCTTTCTTT.

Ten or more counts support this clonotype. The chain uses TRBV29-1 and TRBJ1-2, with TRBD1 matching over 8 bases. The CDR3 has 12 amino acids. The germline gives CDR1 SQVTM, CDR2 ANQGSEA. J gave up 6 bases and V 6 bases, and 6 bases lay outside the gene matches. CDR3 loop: CSVDRQGNGYTF. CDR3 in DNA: TGCAGCGTCGATAGACAGGGGAATGGCTACACCTTC.

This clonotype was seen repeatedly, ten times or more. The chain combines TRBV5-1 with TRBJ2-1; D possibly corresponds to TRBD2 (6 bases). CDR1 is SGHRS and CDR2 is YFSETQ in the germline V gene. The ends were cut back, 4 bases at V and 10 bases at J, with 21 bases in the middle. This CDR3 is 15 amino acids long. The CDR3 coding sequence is TGCGCCAGCAGCCCCCTGCTAGCGCAAGGGTCGGAGCAGTTCTTC. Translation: CASSPLLAQGSEQFF.

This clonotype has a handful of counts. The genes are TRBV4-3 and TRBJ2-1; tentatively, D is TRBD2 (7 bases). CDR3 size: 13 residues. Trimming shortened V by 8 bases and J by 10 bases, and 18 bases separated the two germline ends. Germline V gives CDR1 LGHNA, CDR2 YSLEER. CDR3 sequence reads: CASSRGAGGEQFF. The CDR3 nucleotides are TGCGCCAGCTCCCGGGGGGCCGGGGGAGAGCAGTTCTTC.

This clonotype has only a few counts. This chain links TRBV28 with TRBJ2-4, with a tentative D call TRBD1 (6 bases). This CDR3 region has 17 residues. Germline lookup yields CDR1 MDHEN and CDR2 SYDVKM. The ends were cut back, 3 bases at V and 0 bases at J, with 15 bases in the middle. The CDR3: CASSFVRDTEAKNIQYF. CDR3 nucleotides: TGTGCCAGCAGTTTTGTCCGGGACACGGAAGCCAAAAACATTCAGTACTTC.

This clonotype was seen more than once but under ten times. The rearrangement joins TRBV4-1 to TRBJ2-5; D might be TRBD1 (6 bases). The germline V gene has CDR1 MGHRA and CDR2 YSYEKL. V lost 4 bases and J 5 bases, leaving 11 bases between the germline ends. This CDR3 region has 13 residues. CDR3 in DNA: TGCGCCAGCAGCCTAGCAGGGGTTGAGACCCAGTACTTC. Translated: CASSLAGVETQYF.

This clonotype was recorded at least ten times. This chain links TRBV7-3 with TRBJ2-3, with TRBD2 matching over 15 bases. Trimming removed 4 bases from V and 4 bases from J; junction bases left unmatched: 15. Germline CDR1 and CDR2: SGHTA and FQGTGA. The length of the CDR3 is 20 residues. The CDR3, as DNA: TGTGCCAGCAGCTCGCATACCCCGGGACTAGCGGGAGGTGGGGCAGATACGCAGTATTTT. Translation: CASSSHTPGLAGGGADTQYF.

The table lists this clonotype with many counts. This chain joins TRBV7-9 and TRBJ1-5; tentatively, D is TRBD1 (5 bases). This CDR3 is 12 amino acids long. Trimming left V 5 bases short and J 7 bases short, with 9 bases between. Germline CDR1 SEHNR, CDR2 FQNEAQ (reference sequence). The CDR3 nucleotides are TGTGCCAGCAGCCTAGGGGCACAGCCCCAGCATTTT. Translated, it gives CASSLGAQPQHF.

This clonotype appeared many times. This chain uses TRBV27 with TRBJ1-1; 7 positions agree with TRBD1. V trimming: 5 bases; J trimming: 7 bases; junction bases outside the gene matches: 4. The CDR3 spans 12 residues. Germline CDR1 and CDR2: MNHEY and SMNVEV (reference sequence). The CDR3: CASSNRDSEAFF. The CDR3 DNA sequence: TGTGCCAGCAGTAACCGGGACAGTGAAGCTTTCTTT.

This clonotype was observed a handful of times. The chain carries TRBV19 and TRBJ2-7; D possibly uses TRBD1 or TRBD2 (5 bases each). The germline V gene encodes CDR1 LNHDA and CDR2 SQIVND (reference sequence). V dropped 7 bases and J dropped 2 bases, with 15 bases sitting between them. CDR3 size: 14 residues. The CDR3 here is CASNTGTSTYEQYF. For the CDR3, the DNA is TGTGCCAGTAATACCGGGACGTCGACCTACGAGCAGTACTTC.

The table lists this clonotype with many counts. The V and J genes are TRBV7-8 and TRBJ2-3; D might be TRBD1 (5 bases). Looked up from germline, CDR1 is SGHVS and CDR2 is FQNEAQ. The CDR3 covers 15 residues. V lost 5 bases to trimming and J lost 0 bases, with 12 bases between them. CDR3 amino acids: CASSPGWPSTDTQYF. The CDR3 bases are TGTGCCAGCAGCCCAGGGTGGCCTAGCACAGATACGCAGTATTTT.